This T cell receptor (beta chain) emerged from a study of OX40 agonist ivuxolimab in advanced cancers. The table came from immunoSEQ multiplex PCR; TCRdb's copy has only in-frame clones and leaves some out. The sample has some 58,000 clones; 70% to 90% are singletons. Findings and limits, study-wide: Among some nonresponders, normalized T-cell clonal expansion was also low. Circulating CD4+ and CD8+ T cells showed clonal expansion by week 6 at 0.1 to 3.0 mg/kg.

About this clone itself: The antigen is not known.

With 4 bases clipped from V and 6 bases from J, the junction kept 5 bases outside the gene matches. CDR3 length: 14 residues. Germline V lookup: CDR1 KGHSH, CDR2 LQKENI. The TCR originated in an adult with an advanced solid tumor such as melanoma, head and neck, liver or kidney cancer. The rearrangement links TRBV18 to TRBJ2-3; 9 bases agree with TRBD1. The sequences come from CD4+ or CD8+ T cells sorted from blood, collected in a trial of the OX40 agonist ivuxolimab. CDR3 bases: TGTGCCAGCTCACTGACAGGGGGTACGGATACGCAGTATTTT. It yields the protein CASSLTGGTDTQYF.